The 19 T cell receptor beta chains below come from one sample, sequenced in a study of shared clonotypes between healthy human individuals. TCRdb's copy holds only in-frame clones and misses some; the assay was immunoSEQ multiplex PCR. This table holds some 2,000,000 clones, around 95% found once. Sequenced: naive CD4+ T cells sorted from blood. Subset: CD45RA+ positively selected. The source of these receptors is a man in his late teens or twenties in good health.

This rearrangement joins TRBV5-1 to TRBJ2-7, with D unclear. The CDR3 loop spans 15 amino acids. CDR1 is SGHRS and CDR2 is YFSETQ in the germline V gene. V was trimmed by 4 bases and J by 7 bases, leaving 21 bases between them. CDR3 in amino acids: CASSQSLSGEGEQYF. CDR3 bases: TGCGCCAGCAGCCAATCATTGTCAGGCGAAGGGGAGCAGTACTTC.

Of note for this clone: The same CDR3 arises from other DNA sequences in this sample as well. The chain links TRBV30 to TRBJ2-5; possible D gene TRBD1, 6 bases. The length of the CDR3 is 13 residues. The V end lost 0 bases, the J end lost 5 bases, and 10 bases lay between the germline ends. From germline, CDR1 is GTSNPN and CDR2 SVGIG (reference sequence). The CDR3 loop reads CAWSVDRQETQYF. The CDR3, as DNA: TGTGCCTGGAGTGTTGACAGGCAGGAGACCCAGTACTTC. Full variable domain (rest looked up from reference TRBV30 and TRBJ2-5): SQTIHQWPATLVQPVGSPLSLECTVEGTSNPNLYWYRQAAGRGLQLLFYSVGIGQISSEVPQNLSASRPQDRQFILSSKKLLLSDSGFYLCAWSVDRQETQYFGPGTRLLVL.

The rearrangement uses TRBV19 and TRBJ1-2; no clear D gene. Germline-derived CDR1 and CDR2 are LNHDA and SQIVND (reference sequence). The CDR3 spans 11 residues. V lost 4 bases to trimming and J lost 8 bases, with 8 bases between them. Here the CDR3 DNA reads TGTGCCAGTAGTAACAGTGCGGGCTACACCTTC. This encodes CASSNSAGYTF.

The V call is TRBV4-3, the J call TRBJ2-6, with D unclear. V lost 1 base, J lost 0 bases, and 10 bases lay in between. CDR1 and CDR2 (germline): LGHNA, YSLEER. The CDR3 totals 17 residues. The CDR3 sequence is CASSQGHYPSGANVLTF. DNA for the CDR3: TGCGCCAGCAGCCAAGGGCACTACCCCTCTGGGGCCAACGTCCTGACTTTC.

The chain combines TRBV19 with TRBJ1-5, with 10 nucleotides matching TRBD1. The V segment lost 3 bases and the J segment 2 bases; nucleotides outside the gene matches: 4. CDR1 LNHDA and CDR2 SQIVND come from the germline V gene (reference sequence). The length of the CDR3 is 16 residues. The DNA of the CDR3 is TGTGCCAGTAGTATCGACAGGGGGCGAGGCAATCAGCCCCAGCATTTT. Amino acid sequence: CASSIDRGRGNQPQHF.

J is TRBJ1-2 and V is TRBV5-6; D is uncertain. Germline CDR1 reads SGHDT; CDR2 reads YYEEEE. The CDR3 totals 15 residues. Trimming left V 0 bases short and J 1 base short, with 10 bases between. CDR3 DNA: TGTGCCAGCAGCTTGGAAGGCAGCCTTAACTATGGCTACACCTTC. It specifies CASSLEGSLNYGYTF. Filled out from reference TRBV5-6 and TRBJ1-2, the complete variable domain reads DAGVTQSPTHLIKTRGQQVTLRCSPKSGHDTVSWYQQALGQGPQFIFQYYEEEERQRGNFPDRFSGHQFPNYSSELNVNALLLGDSALYLCASSLEGSLNYGYTFGSGTRLTVV.

The chain joins TRBV19 to TRBJ1-3, with 7 bases aligning to TRBD1. The CDR3 spans 16 residues. Germline CDR1 reads LNHDA; CDR2 reads SQIVND (reference sequence). The junction had 9 bases not matched to a gene; V was cut back by 3 bases and J by 4 bases. CDR3 nucleotides: TGTGCCAGTAGTATCTTGATCCAGGGGGTCGGAAACACCATATATTTT. It specifies CASSILIQGVGNTIYF.

In the case of this clone: The same CDR3 is also encoded by other DNA sequences in this sample. The chain recombines TRBV7-9 with TRBJ1-5, with D uncertain. Germline CDR1 reads SEHNR; CDR2 reads FQNEAQ (reference sequence). The V end lost 5 bases, the J end lost 0 bases, and 5 bases lay between the germline ends. The CDR3 extends over 13 amino acids. As DNA, the CDR3 is TGTGCCAGCAGCCGGGATAGCAATCAGCCCCAGCATTTT. Its translation is CASSRDSNQPQHF.

The rearrangement links TRBV7-9 to TRBJ2-7, with 12 bases fitting TRBD1. The CDR3 has 15 residues. The ends lost 5 bases at V and 4 bases at J; junction bases unmatched: 6. The germline CDR1 and CDR2 sequences are SEHNR and FQNEAQ (reference sequence). This CDR3 reads CASSTGDRGQYEQYF. The CDR3, as DNA: TGTGCCAGCAGCACAGGGGACAGGGGGCAATACGAGCAGTACTTC.

J is TRBJ2-5 and V is TRBV7-2; TRBD1 is a possible D gene (5 bases). With 1 base removed from V and 5 bases from J, the gap between germline ends came to 8 bases. The V gene's germline CDR1 is SGHTA and CDR2 FQGNSA. CDR3 size: 13 residues. CDR3 sequence (DNA): TGTGCCAGCAGCTTAGGGGGCTGGGAGACCCAGTACTTC. It encodes CASSLGGWETQYF.

The chain is built from TRBV10-2 and TRBJ1-6; TRBD1 might be the D (6 bases). Trimming took off 7 bases at V and 8 bases at J, with 15 bases between the two ends. The CDR3 has 14 residues. Per the germline V gene, CDR1 is WSHSY and CDR2 is SAAADI. The CDR3 loop is CASTWRAGDSPLHF. CDR3 coding DNA: TGCGCCAGCACTTGGCGGGCAGGGGATTCACCCCTCCACTTT.

With regard to this clone: In the same sample, other DNA sequences code for this CDR3. The V call is TRBV4-2, the J call TRBJ1-2; D remains unclear. V lost 0 bases and J lost 4, with 0 bases in between. This CDR3 comprises 11 residues. The V gene's germline CDR1 is LGHNA and CDR2 YNFKEQ. CDR3 protein: CASSQDYGYTF. The CDR3 region has the DNA TGTGCCAGCAGCCAAGACTATGGCTACACCTTC.

Comments on this clone: Just one base apart from a much larger clone, this may be a read error. This specimen includes other DNA sequences encoding the same CDR3. V gene TRBV18 combines with J gene TRBJ1-4; D might be TRBD1 (5 bases). Trimming took off 6 bases at V and 0 bases at J, with 8 bases between the two ends. Per the germline V gene, CDR1 is KGHSH and CDR2 is LQKENI. The CDR3 has 14 residues. CDR3 bases: TGTGCCAGCTCCCCGGGGGCAACTAATGAAAAACTGTTTTTT. Its translation: CASSPGATNEKLFF.

This chain connects TRBV11-2 to TRBJ2-1, with 10 bases lining up with TRBD2. The CDR3 is 16 residues long. V gave up 0 bases and J gave up 7 bases; unmatched junction bases: 6. Germline V CDR1 and CDR2: SGHAT, FQNNGV. The CDR3 coding sequence is TGTGCCAGCAGCTTAGATCGTGCAGCGGGAGGGAATGAGCAGTTCTTC. Translating it yields CASSLDRAAGGNEQFF.

The chain uses TRBV27 and TRBJ1-5; weak D call: TRBD1 (5 bases). From germline, CDR1 is MNHEY and CDR2 SMNVEV (reference sequence). This CDR3 is built from 14 residues. V shed 3 bases and J shed 7 bases, with 13 bases lying between them. The CDR3 nucleotides are TGTGCCAGCAGTTTTAGCGGGGGAGGCCAGCCCCAGCATTTT. Its translation is CASSFSGGGQPQHF.

A remark on this clone: Within the sample, other DNA sequences also encode this same CDR3. This chain connects TRBV18 to TRBJ2-5; D gene uncertain. CDR1 is KGHSH and CDR2 is LQKENI in the germline V gene. There are 13 residues in the CDR3. The V end lost 6 bases, the J end lost 1 base, and 9 bases lay between the germline ends. The CDR3 sequence: CASSPTLQETQYF. The CDR3, as DNA: TGTGCCAGCTCCCCGACCCTCCAAGAGACCCAGTACTTC. The full variable domain, in which reference TRBV18 and TRBJ2-5 provide the parts outside the CDR3, is NAGVMQNPRHLVRRRGQEARLRCSPMKGHSHVYWYRQLPEEGLKFMVYLQKENIIDESGMPKERFSAEFPKEGPSILRIQQVVRGDSAAYFCASSPTLQETQYFGPGTRLLVL.

V is TRBV18 and J is TRBJ1-6; 9 positions match TRBD1. Trimming took 4 bases from V and 11 from J; bases not matched to a gene: 6. The CDR3 spans 14 residues. Germline V lookup: CDR1 KGHSH, CDR2 LQKENI. The CDR3 protein is CASSRDRDGPPLHF. In DNA, the CDR3 is TGTGCCAGCTCACGGGACAGGGATGGACCACCCCTCCACTTT. Using reference TRBV18 and TRBJ1-6 for the parts outside the CDR3, the full variable domain is NAGVMQNPRHLVRRRGQEARLRCSPMKGHSHVYWYRQLPEEGLKFMVYLQKENIIDESGMPKERFSAEFPKEGPSILRIQQVVRGDSAAYFCASSRDRDGPPLHFGNGTRLTVT.

This chain connects TRBV5-5 to TRBJ1-2; tentatively, D is TRBD1 (5 bases). Per the germline V gene, CDR1 is SGHKS and CDR2 is YYEKEE (reference sequence). The CDR3 totals 16 residues. V lost 2 bases and J 0 bases, leaving 14 bases between the germline ends. This CDR3 is CASSLRIQGSNYGYTF. The CDR3 DNA follows: TGTGCCAGCAGCTTACGCATCCAGGGATCTAACTATGGCTACACCTTC.

The chain recombines TRBV18 with TRBJ2-5, with D possibly TRBD2 on 5 matching bases. CDR1 and CDR2 (germline): KGHSH, LQKENI. Trimming stripped 4 bases from V and 2 bases from J, with 11 bases between. This CDR3 has 14 residues. For the CDR3, the DNA is TGTGCCAGCTCACAAAGGACTGTTCAAGAGACCCAGTACTTC. Its translation: CASSQRTVQETQYF.